Following are 5 T cell receptor beta chains from one sample sequenced in a study of T cells after yellow fever vaccination. TCRdb redid the calling of the 5' RACE reads with MiXCR, one entry per CDR3 protein. The sample lists some 150,000 distinct CDR3 sequences, roughly 9.6% occurring once. The sequences come from CD8+ T cells sorted from PBMCs, collected 15 days after the yellow fever booster vaccination. Source of these receptors: a man between 18 and 29 years old who received the YFV17D yellow fever vaccine.

This clonotype occurred a few times. The genes are TRBV11-2 and TRBJ1-1; perhaps TRBD1 as D (5 bases). Trimming removed 10 bases from V and 7 bases from J, with 16 bases in between. In germline, CDR1 is SGHAT, CDR2 FQNNGV. The CDR3 contains 12 residues. CDR3 coding DNA: TGTGCCACGGAAAGTCTCACAGGTGAAGCTTTCTTT. Amino acid sequence: CATESLTGEAFF.

The chain recombines TRBV6-2 or TRBV6-3 with TRBJ2-7; weak D call: TRBD1 (6 bases). The V gene's germline CDR1 is MNHEY and CDR2 SVGEGT. The V end was cut by 4 bases, the J end by 7 bases, with 11 bases between. The CDR3 runs 12 residues. The CDR3 DNA reads as TGTGCCAGCAGTTCCTGGGGGCCTGAGCAGTACGTC. It yields the protein CASSSWGPEQYV.

The V and J genes are TRBV30 and TRBJ2-7; tentative D call: TRBD2 (6 bases). The CDR3 runs to 14 residues. V was trimmed by 4 bases and J by 3 bases, leaving 16 bases between them. CDR1 is GTSNPN and CDR2 is SVGIG in the germline V gene (reference sequence). In DNA form, the CDR3 reads TGTGCCTGGAACCCGGGACTCGCTCGCTACGAGCAGTACTTC. Translation: CAWNPGLARYEQYF.

Here the CDR3 reads CAIPDRDDTEAFF. In DNA, the CDR3 is TGTGCCATCCCGGACAGGGATGACACTGAAGCTTTCTTT. This chain connects TRBV27 to TRBJ1-1; the match to TRBD1 covers 8 bases. The CDR3 is 13 residues long. The trim removed 10 bases at V and 3 bases at J, leaving 7 bases unmatched. CDR1 is MNHEY and CDR2 is SMNVEV in the germline V gene (reference sequence).

The genes are TRBV7-9 and TRBJ2-1; maybe TRBD2 (5 bases). Looked up from germline, CDR1 is SEHNR and CDR2 is FQNEAQ (reference sequence). Trimming pared 4 bases from V and 0 bases from J, leaving 16 bases between. The CDR3 runs 17 residues. CDR3 protein: CASSSVRPGSSYNEQFF. The DNA of the CDR3 is TGTGCCAGCAGCTCCGTACGACCGGGGAGCTCCTACAATGAGCAGTTCTTC.